This T cell receptor (beta chain) is from a study of blood T cell repertoires in COVID-19. Across the study: Material from acute and convalescent COVID-19 was sourced from the United States, Italy and Spain.

How the authors handled the data: Counts of nucleated cells, estimated from reference gene primer amplification, were obtained. Repertoires were generated with immunoSEQ multiplex PCR, while TCRdb's copy carries only in-frame clones and drops some. Clonal size and the V and J genes are those of that table, whereas D and trimming came from the DNA. The data hold roughly 100,000 clones, with around nine tenths observed a single time. The CDR3 loop spans 16 amino acids. The ends were cut back, 0 bases at V and 4 bases at J, with 15 bases in the middle. The germline gives CDR1 MNHEY, CDR2 SVGAGI. The source of this sequence is a human donor in a cohort sampled during active COVID-19. The chain carries TRBV6-5 and TRBJ1-2, with D possibly TRBD1 on 5 matching bases. The material sequenced was peripheral blood. Here the CDR3 DNA reads TGTGCCAGCAGTTACTCCCAGGGTAGGGGCTTCTATGGCTACACCTTC. This encodes CASSYSQGRGFYGYTF.